This TCR beta chain is drawn from a study of blood T cell repertoires in COVID-19. Germline V gene data show CDR1 as SGDLS and CDR2 as YYNGEE. The CDR3 consists of 15 residues. V was pared by 3 bases and J by 3 bases, with 5 bases of the junction left unmatched. Data came from immunoSEQ multiplex PCR; TCRdb stores just in-frame clones and leaves some out. Of approximately 400,000 clones listed, 88% are singletons. The V call is TRBV9, the J call TRBJ2-3, with 9 bases that match TRBD1. The TCR originated in a woman under 30 who had recovered from COVID-19. The sample consisted of PBMCs or T cells enriched from blood (not recorded which). CDR3 in DNA: TGTGCCAGCAGCGCCCGGGACAGGGATACAGATACGCAGTATTTT. Amino acids: CASSARDRDTDTQYF.